A selection of T cell receptor beta chains follows, all from one sample in a study of CD8 T cells in ankylosing spondylitis. Each CDR3 protein is one row after TCRdb ran MiXCR on the 5' RACE reads. This table holds about 700,000 distinct CDR3 sequences, around a fifth found once. Sequencing was performed on blood, either unsorted or a sorted T cell fraction (not recorded which). Receptor source: a male donor with ankylosing spondylitis. Both conserved end residues are part of each CDR3. Each record gives: J gene, clone size, D gene, V gene, CDR3 DNA, CDR3 protein. D genes are given only for firm matches. A clone size is listed for some rows: how often the clone was seen (once, few, many), or a class if it is expanded.

J gene: TRBJ2-3; clone size: few; D gene: -; V gene: TRBV7-2; CDR3 DNA: TGTGCCAGCAGCTTATCTGGCAGAAGCACAGATACGCAGTATTTT; CDR3 protein: CASSLSGRSTDTQYF
J gene: TRBJ1-1; clone size: many; D gene: -; V gene: TRBV12-3/TRBV12-4; CDR3 DNA: TGTGCCAGCAGTTTAGCGCGGCTGAACACTGAAGCTTTCTTT; CDR3 protein: CASSLARLNTEAFF
J gene: TRBJ2-7; clone size: many; D gene: -; V gene: TRBV29-1; CDR3 DNA: TGCAGCGTTGGGTTTGGGGATCGAACTGGCGAGCAGTACTTC; CDR3 protein: CSVGFGDRTGEQYF
J gene: TRBJ2-3; clone size: -; D gene: TRBD2; V gene: TRBV7-2; CDR3 DNA: TGTGCCAGCAGCTTAGATAGCGGGGGCACAGATACGCAGTATTTT; CDR3 protein: CASSLDSGGTDTQYF
J gene: TRBJ2-3; clone size: -; D gene: TRBD2; V gene: TRBV5-1; CDR3 DNA: TGCGCCAGCAGCTTGGCTAGCGGGGCTTCTAGCACAGATACGCAGTATTTT; CDR3 protein: CASSLASGASSTDTQYF
J gene: TRBJ2-1; clone size: -; D gene: -; V gene: TRBV29-1; CDR3 DNA: TGCAGCGCCCACAGGGACCGGCTTTCAGGGGAGCAGTTCTTC; CDR3 protein: CSAHRDRLSGEQFF
J gene: TRBJ2-7; clone size: -; D gene: -; V gene: TRBV29-1; CDR3 DNA: TGCAGCGTTGGGGGCGGACAGCCCTACGAGCAGTACTTC; CDR3 protein: CSVGGGQPYEQYF
J gene: TRBJ2-7; clone size: -; D gene: -; V gene: TRBV6-2/TRBV6-3; CDR3 DNA: TGTGCCAGCAGTTACGCCCCTGGGTCGGGCTACGAGCAGTACTTC; CDR3 protein: CASSYAPGSGYEQYF
J gene: TRBJ1-3; clone size: many; D gene: TRBD1; V gene: TRBV5-1; CDR3 DNA: TGCGCCAGCAGCTTGTCCGGGACAGCGTCCTACTCTGGAAACACCATATATTTT; CDR3 protein: CASSLSGTASYSGNTIYF
J gene: TRBJ2-1; clone size: -; D gene: TRBD1; V gene: TRBV10-3; CDR3 DNA: TGTGCCATCAGCACCGGGACAGGGTTCCCCTACAATGAGCAGTTCTTC; CDR3 protein: CAISTGTGFPYNEQFF
J gene: TRBJ2-5; clone size: -; D gene: -; V gene: TRBV9; CDR3 DNA: TGTGCCAGCAGCGTAGGGGTCTCGATAATTGGCGGGACGGAGACCCAGTACTTC; CDR3 protein: CASSVGVSIIGGTETQYF
J gene: TRBJ1-1; clone size: few; D gene: TRBD1; V gene: TRBV4-2; CDR3 DNA: TGTGCCAGCAGCCAAGAGCAGACAGGGATGAACACTGAAGCTTTCTTT; CDR3 protein: CASSQEQTGMNTEAFF
J gene: TRBJ2-3; clone size: many; D gene: TRBD2; V gene: TRBV29-1; CDR3 DNA: TGCAGCGTTTTAGCGGGGGGGACAGATACGCAGTATTTT; CDR3 protein: CSVLAGGTDTQYF
J gene: TRBJ1-1; clone size: -; D gene: -; V gene: TRBV29-1; CDR3 DNA: TGCAGCGTTGAAGCGACGGGGCACCTAAATGAAGCTTTCTTT; CDR3 protein: CSVEATGHLNEAFF
J gene: TRBJ2-3; clone size: -; D gene: -; V gene: TRBV20-1; CDR3 DNA: TGCAGTGCTAGAGGACTCCGGGCCCCCAAACCAGATACGCAGTATTTT; CDR3 protein: CSARGLRAPKPDTQYF
J gene: TRBJ2-1; clone size: -; D gene: -; V gene: TRBV3-1; CDR3 DNA: TGTGCCAGCAGCCAAGAGTTAGGGGACAATGAGCAGTTCTTC; CDR3 protein: CASSQELGDNEQFF
J gene: TRBJ1-2; clone size: -; D gene: -; V gene: TRBV20-1; CDR3 DNA: TGCAGTGCTAGTTCCGACGCAGGGAATTCCTATGGCTACACCTTC; CDR3 protein: CSASSDAGNSYGYTF
J gene: TRBJ1-6; clone size: few; D gene: -; V gene: TRBV4-1; CDR3 DNA: TGCGCCAGCAGCCAAGGGCGGGCGGTCTCCTATAATTCACCCCTCCACTTT; CDR3 protein: CASSQGRAVSYNSPLHF
J gene: TRBJ1-4; clone size: -; D gene: -; V gene: TRBV11-2; CDR3 DNA: TGTGCCAGCAGCTTGAGGGGTAGGGGTGAAAAACTGTTTTTT; CDR3 protein: CASSLRGRGEKLFF
J gene: TRBJ1-1; clone size: few; D gene: -; V gene: TRBV6-6; CDR3 DNA: TGTGCCAGCAGAAGGCCTGGGGACACTGAAGCTTTCTTT; CDR3 protein: CASRRPGDTEAFF
J gene: TRBJ2-3; clone size: -; D gene: -; V gene: TRBV9; CDR3 DNA: TGTGCCAGCGCCCCCCGCGGGCGGGGAGATACGCAGTATTTT; CDR3 protein: CASAPRGRGDTQYF
J gene: TRBJ1-2; clone size: few; D gene: -; V gene: TRBV20-1; CDR3 DNA: TGCAGTGCCGCTGACGGGGCGAGCTATGGCTACACCTTC; CDR3 protein: CSAADGASYGYTF
J gene: TRBJ2-7; clone size: few; D gene: -; V gene: TRBV29-1; CDR3 DNA: TGCAGCGTTGTAGGTGGGGACGTCAACGAGCAGTACTTC; CDR3 protein: CSVVGGDVNEQYF
J gene: TRBJ2-1; clone size: few; D gene: -; V gene: TRBV28; CDR3 DNA: TGTGCCAGCACCGCGGGACAGTACAGACAGTTCTTC; CDR3 protein: CASTAGQYRQFF
J gene: TRBJ2-6; clone size: -; D gene: -; V gene: TRBV12-3/TRBV12-4; CDR3 DNA: TGTGCCAGCAGCAAGGGAGGTGGGGCCAACGTCCTGACTTTC; CDR3 protein: CASSKGGGANVLTF
J gene: TRBJ2-7; clone size: few; D gene: TRBD2; V gene: TRBV20-1; CDR3 DNA: TGCAGTGCGAGACTAGCGGAGGGGTGGGAGCAGTACTTC; CDR3 protein: CSARLAEGWEQYF
J gene: TRBJ1-4; clone size: once; D gene: -; V gene: TRBV27; CDR3 DNA: TGTGCCAGCAGTTTCCAGGCAGGGGAAAAACTGTTTTTT; CDR3 protein: CASSFQAGEKLFF
J gene: TRBJ1-1; clone size: -; D gene: -; V gene: TRBV12-3/TRBV12-4; CDR3 DNA: TGTGCCAGCAGCCTGGGCAGGGCGGTACGGACTGGTGAAGCTTTCTTT; CDR3 protein: CASSLGRAVRTGEAFF
J gene: TRBJ1-6; clone size: few; D gene: TRBD1; V gene: TRBV28; CDR3 DNA: TGTGCCAGCCTTGGGGGGCGCAGGGGGAATTCACCCCTCCACTTT; CDR3 protein: CASLGGRRGNSPLHF
J gene: TRBJ2-3; clone size: -; D gene: -; V gene: TRBV7-9; CDR3 DNA: TGTGCCAGCACCCAAGGGACGGCTAGCACAGATACGCAGTATTTT; CDR3 protein: CASTQGTASTDTQYF
J gene: TRBJ2-3; clone size: -; D gene: -; V gene: TRBV28; CDR3 DNA: TGTGCCAGCAGTTTTCCGGGGGCAACTAGCACAGATACGCAGTATTTT; CDR3 protein: CASSFPGATSTDTQYF
J gene: TRBJ2-1; clone size: -; D gene: -; V gene: TRBV7-8; CDR3 DNA: TGTGCCAGCAGCCTCGGACAAACGGGGGGCTCCGGCAATGAGCAGTTCTTC; CDR3 protein: CASSLGQTGGSGNEQFF
J gene: TRBJ2-1; clone size: few; D gene: -; V gene: TRBV7-2; CDR3 DNA: TGTGCCAGCAGCTCCCCTAAGGTTGAGCAGTTCTTC; CDR3 protein: CASSSPKVEQFF
J gene: TRBJ1-1; clone size: -; D gene: -; V gene: TRBV20-1; CDR3 DNA: TGCAGTGCTAGAGATACGACTGAAGCTTTCTTT; CDR3 protein: CSARDTTEAFF
J gene: TRBJ2-1; clone size: -; D gene: TRBD2; V gene: TRBV5-4; CDR3 DNA: TGTGCCAGCAGCCCTCGGGAGGGGCGGGGGGAGTTCTTC; CDR3 protein: CASSPREGRGEFF
J gene: TRBJ2-7; clone size: few; D gene: -; V gene: TRBV5-1; CDR3 DNA: TGCGCCAGCAGGGGGGACTCTGTCGTCCACGAGCAGTACTTC; CDR3 protein: CASRGDSVVHEQYF
J gene: TRBJ2-1; clone size: -; D gene: -; V gene: TRBV4-2; CDR3 DNA: TGTGCCAGCAGCCAAGCCCTCGGATCGACTTACAATGAGCAGTTCTTC; CDR3 protein: CASSQALGSTYNEQFF
J gene: TRBJ2-7; clone size: few; D gene: TRBD2; V gene: TRBV29-1; CDR3 DNA: TGCAGCGTGGCCGGGACTAGCGGCACCTACGAGCAGTACTTC; CDR3 protein: CSVAGTSGTYEQYF
J gene: TRBJ2-3; clone size: -; D gene: -; V gene: TRBV20-1; CDR3 DNA: TGCAGTGCTCCTTTACCCGGCACAGATACGCAGTATTTT; CDR3 protein: CSAPLPGTDTQYF
J gene: TRBJ1-1; clone size: few; D gene: -; V gene: TRBV3-1; CDR3 DNA: TGTGCCAGCAGCCCGCGATCGGGACTCAAGGGGACTGAAGCTTTCTTT; CDR3 protein: CASSPRSGLKGTEAFF
J gene: TRBJ2-7; clone size: few; D gene: -; V gene: TRBV6-1; CDR3 DNA: TGTGCCAGCAGACTCACTTTGGGCGTCTACGAGCAGTACTTC; CDR3 protein: CASRLTLGVYEQYF
J gene: TRBJ2-7; clone size: -; D gene: -; V gene: TRBV29-1; CDR3 DNA: TGCAGCGTCCAGGTACAGGGAACCTACGAGCAGTACTTC; CDR3 protein: CSVQVQGTYEQYF
J gene: TRBJ1-6; clone size: -; D gene: TRBD1; V gene: TRBV6-1; CDR3 DNA: TGTGCCAGCAGCCAAACGACAGGGGGAAATTCACCCCTCCACTTT; CDR3 protein: CASSQTTGGNSPLHF
J gene: TRBJ2-2; clone size: few; D gene: TRBD1; V gene: TRBV11-3; CDR3 DNA: TGTGCCAGCAGCGAGGACAGGGGGGGTACCGGGGAGCTGTTTTTT; CDR3 protein: CASSEDRGGTGELFF
J gene: TRBJ2-3; clone size: -; D gene: -; V gene: TRBV20-1; CDR3 DNA: TGCAGTGCTCCTCGCAGAGCAGATACGCAGTATTTT; CDR3 protein: CSAPRRADTQYF
J gene: TRBJ2-1; clone size: -; D gene: TRBD2; V gene: TRBV4-1; CDR3 DNA: TGCGCCAGCAGCGGACTAGCGGGAGGCCCGACCTCCAATGAGCAGTTCTTC; CDR3 protein: CASSGLAGGPTSNEQFF
J gene: TRBJ2-1; clone size: few; D gene: TRBD1; V gene: TRBV3-1; CDR3 DNA: TGTGCCAGCAGCCCGGGACAGGGGGCAAGGAATGAGCAGTTCTTC; CDR3 protein: CASSPGQGARNEQFF
J gene: TRBJ1-1; clone size: -; D gene: -; V gene: TRBV28; CDR3 DNA: TGTGCCAGCAGTCCAGCCGGGGAAAGCAAGAACACTGAAGCTTTCTTT; CDR3 protein: CASSPAGESKNTEAFF